The TCR beta chain under discussion was sequenced for a study of T-cell reconstitution after alpha-beta-depleted transplantation in children. Study observations and caveats: A year had passed since transplant, and T-cell counts and diversity by then came mostly from newly produced T cells.

The authors prepared the TCRbeta library with unique molecular identifiers. TCRdb fed the PCR reads into MiXCR, producing one record per CDR3 protein. The sample holds approximately 210,000 distinct CDR3 sequences, roughly a sixth seen once. This clonotype has more than one count but fewer than ten. Its antigen remains unknown. This receptor was identified in a male patient between 2 and 9 years old who had a stem cell transplant for acute lymphoblastic leukemia, so the T cells may come from the graft donor. The sample consisted of PBMCs, mostly from graft donor cells, taken 360 days after TCRalphabeta/CD19-depleted stem cell transplant.

CDR3 coding DNA: TGTGCCAGCAGCTTCATACGGGGGGGCCGCACAGATACGCAGTATTTT. This gives the protein CASSFIRGGRTDTQYF. The chain combines TRBV7-2 with TRBJ2-3; 8 bases are a match to TRBD2. CDR1 and CDR2 from the germline V gene are SGHTA and FQGNSA. This CDR3 contains 16 residues. J lost 1 base, V lost 3 bases, and 6 bases had no gene match.